Below, 24 T cell receptor beta chains from the same sample are listed, as sequenced in a study of identical twins. MiXCR was run by TCRdb on the 5' RACE reads, yielding one entry per CDR3 protein. The sample holds about 220,000 distinct CDR3 sequences; around 6.8% are singletons and the top ten take 1.5% to 2.5%. The same data also went into a second study, on yellow fever vaccine responses in identical twins.

Sequenced sample: memory (CD45RO+) T cells sorted from blood. The source is a woman aged 18-29 years in good health.

The chain carries TRBV28 and TRBJ1-1, with D tentatively TRBD1 (5 bases). In germline, CDR1 is MDHEN, CDR2 SYDVKM. V lost 7 bases and J lost 1, with 10 bases in between. CDR3 length equals 13 residues. The CDR3 DNA reads TGTGCCAGCATTGGGGGAGGGAACACTGAAGCTTTCTTT. It translates to CASIGGGNTEAFF.

The V gene is TRBV28, the J gene TRBJ2-1, with TRBD2 as a possible D gene (8 bases). The germline CDR1 and CDR2 sequences are MDHEN and SYDVKM. The CDR3 has 17 residues. Trimming took 6 bases from V and 0 from J, leaving 18 bases between them. This chain's CDR3 is CASRPREGQSSYNEQFF. CDR3 coding DNA: TGTGCCAGCAGGCCTCGGGAGGGACAGAGCTCCTACAATGAGCAGTTCTTC.

This sequence joins TRBV11-3 and TRBJ2-1; 14 bases agree with TRBD2. The germline V gene has CDR1 SGHNT and CDR2 YENEEA. This CDR3 spans 14 amino acids. J was trimmed by 6 bases and V by 5 bases; bases with no gene match: 0. DNA of the CDR3: TGTGCCAGCAGCGGACTAGCGGGAGGCAATGAGCAGTTCTTC. Amino acids: CASSGLAGGNEQFF.

This clonotype has a count of ten or more. The chain recombines TRBV9 with TRBJ2-3, with 9 bases identical to TRBD2. The CDR3 spans 17 residues. Per germline, CDR1 SGDLS and CDR2 YYNGEE. V lost 0 bases, J lost 2 bases, and 7 bases stayed unmatched. The CDR3 spells CASSVGRGGLNTDTQYF. The CDR3 coding sequence is TGTGCCAGCAGCGTAGGGCGGGGGGGCCTGAACACAGATACGCAGTATTTT.

The chain recombines TRBV18 with TRBJ2-3; 8 nucleotides match TRBD1. The CDR3 loop spans 22 amino acids. Trimming took 3 bases from V and 2 from J; bases not matched to a gene: 25. Germline V gene lookup returns CDR1 KGHSH and CDR2 LQKENI. CDR3 protein: CASSPSSHKGQGLKAFTDTQYF. The CDR3 DNA follows: TGTGCCAGCTCACCCTCTTCTCACAAAGGACAGGGTCTGAAGGCTTTCACAGATACGCAGTATTTT.

This clonotype came up many times. Compared with germline, one end of the junction differs, possibly owing to a read error. The chain has TRBV12-3 or TRBV12-4 and TRBJ2-7; 7 bases are shared with TRBD2. The CDR3 length is 14 residues. The DNA of the CDR3 is TGTGCCAGCAGTCCGACCGGGGGGTCCTCCGAGCAGTACTTC. As protein: CASSPTGGSSEQYF.

This clonotype was observed a few times. V usage is TRBV6-5 and J usage is TRBJ2-1; D perhaps matches TRBD1 (5 bases). The CDR3 length is 15 residues. Looked up from germline, CDR1 is MNHEY and CDR2 is SVGAGI. Trimming removed 3 bases from V and 0 bases from J, with 9 bases in between. The chain's CDR3 is CASSYTGSSYNEQFF. The CDR3, as DNA: TGTGCCAGCAGTTATACAGGTAGCTCCTACAATGAGCAGTTCTTC.

This clonotype has ten or more counts. V and J are TRBV7-9 and TRBJ2-2; perhaps D is TRBD1 or TRBD2 (5 bases each). In germline, CDR1 is SEHNR, CDR2 FQNEAQ (reference sequence). Trimming shortened V by 5 bases and J by 5 bases, and 12 bases separated the two germline ends. The CDR3 totals 14 residues. The CDR3 region is CASSLIGTTGELFF. The CDR3 DNA sequence: TGTGCCAGCAGCCTAATTGGGACGACCGGGGAGCTGTTTTTT.

This clonotype was seen at least ten times. CDR3 nucleotide sequence: TGCGCCAGCAGCTTGGGCGGGGGGGATGAGCAGTTCTTC. It translates to CASSLGGGDEQFF. This chain links TRBV5-1 with TRBJ2-1, with TRBD2 identical over 9 bases. Germline CDR1 reads SGHRS; CDR2 reads YFSETQ. The length of the CDR3 is 13 residues. V lost 0 bases to trimming and J lost 8 bases; unmatched junction nucleotides: 0.

This clonotype was observed a few times. The V and J genes are TRBV11-2 and TRBJ2-1; 8 bases align to TRBD2. Germline assignment: CDR1 SGHAT and CDR2 FQNNGV. The junction had 12 bases not matched to a gene; V was cut back by 3 bases and J by 8 bases. The CDR3 length is 16 residues. CDR3: CASSLVSSGYNHEQFF. In DNA form, the CDR3 reads TGTGCCAGCAGCTTGGTTTCTAGCGGGTATAACCATGAGCAGTTCTTC.

This clonotype showed up many times. The chain has TRBV4-3 and TRBJ2-7; D unclear. CDR1 is LGHNA and CDR2 is YSLEER in the germline V gene. Trimming pared 1 base from V and 0 bases from J, leaving 7 bases between. This CDR3 is built from 14 residues. CDR3 bases: TGCGCCAGCAGCCAAGCCTTGATCTCCTACGAGCAGTACTTC. It is translated as CASSQALISYEQYF.

This clonotype was seen at least ten times. This chain uses TRBV20-1 with TRBJ2-3; possible D gene TRBD2, 6 bases. V lost 3 bases and J lost 4, with 23 bases in between. The CDR3 runs 17 residues. CDR1 DFQATT and CDR2 SNEGSKA come from the germline V gene (reference sequence). The CDR3 bases are TGCAGTGCTAGGGGCGGGGCCGGCCAGGTGAGGGCAGATACGCAGTATTTT. Amino acid sequence: CSARGGAGQVRADTQYF.

This sequence joins TRBV19 and TRBJ2-2; 8 nucleotides line up with TRBD1. After removal of 6 bases from V and 6 bases from J, the junction contained 6 bases not matched to a gene. The germline gives CDR1 LNHDA, CDR2 SQIVND (reference sequence). The CDR3 loop spans 14 amino acids. The CDR3 loop is CASSSDRGAGELFF. The CDR3 DNA is TGTGCCAGTAGCTCCGACAGGGGCGCCGGGGAGCTGTTTTTT.

About this clonotype itself: The junction differs from germline at one of its ends, possibly a read error. The rearrangement links TRBV7-7 to TRBJ2-2; unclear D gene. Germline CDR1 SSHAT, CDR2 FNYEAQ (reference sequence). This CDR3 comprises 13 residues. CDR3 protein: CASSLVIGGELFF. The CDR3 DNA is TGTGCTAGCAGCTTAGTTATCGGCGGGGAGCTGTTTTTT. Full variable domain (missing parts from reference TRBV7-7 and TRBJ2-2): GAGVSQSPRYKVTKRGQDVTLRCDPISSHATLYWYQQALGQGPEFLTYFNYEAQPDKSGLPSDRFSAERPEGSISTLTIQRTEQRDSAMYRCASSLVIGGELFFGEGSRLTVL.

This clonotype has a handful of counts. DNA of the CDR3: TGCAGTGCTGGCGGGACGGGCAGCTCCTACGAGCAGTACTTC. It specifies CSAGGTGSSYEQYF. The rearrangement joins TRBV20-1 to TRBJ2-7; tentative D call: TRBD2 (6 bases). The germline V and J ends were trimmed by 5 bases and 0 bases, with 14 bases remaining between them. The CDR3 runs 14 residues. CDR1 and CDR2 from the germline V gene are DFQATT and SNEGSKA (reference sequence).

There are a few counts of this clonotype. V gene TRBV12-3 or TRBV12-4 combines with J gene TRBJ2-4, with 14 bases identical to TRBD2. The junction had 5 bases not matched to a gene; V was cut back by 7 bases and J by 0 bases. The CDR3 consists of 17 residues. The CDR3 loop is CASIAGTSGGAKNIQYF. CDR3 coding DNA: TGTGCCAGCATCGCCGGGACTAGCGGGGGAGCCAAAAACATTCAGTACTTC.

In this sample, this clonotype turned up a few times. This sequence joins TRBV7-9 and TRBJ2-7, with D possibly matching TRBD1 (6 bases). The CDR3 has 14 residues. Germline V gene data show CDR1 as SEHNR and CDR2 as FQNEAQ (reference sequence). Trimming left V 5 bases short and J 4 bases short, with 15 bases between. The CDR3 loop is CASSIRTVSYEQYF. For the CDR3, the DNA is TGTGCCAGCAGCATCCGGACAGTCAGTTACGAGCAGTACTTC.

This clonotype was picked up many times. The chain links TRBV4-2 to TRBJ2-1; D is ambiguous. Trimming removed 2 bases at V and 1 base at J, with 6 bases between. CDR3 length: 14 amino acids. Germline V gene data show CDR1 as LGHNA and CDR2 as YNFKEQ. The CDR3 DNA is TGTGCCAGCAGCCAAAGTTCTTCCTACAATGAGCAGTTCTTC. Translated, it gives CASSQSSSYNEQFF.

This clonotype was counted many times. This chain connects TRBV20-1 to TRBJ2-3; 10 positions agree with TRBD2. The germline gives CDR1 DFQATT, CDR2 SNEGSKA (reference sequence). The length of the CDR3 is 15 residues. V shed 6 bases and J 3 bases; nucleotides not matched to a gene: 9. The CDR3 loop is CSATRAGGMTDTQYF. The CDR3 DNA reads as TGCAGTGCCACCCGAGCGGGGGGGATGACAGATACGCAGTATTTT.

This sequence joins TRBV3-1 and TRBJ2-7; no clear D. Germline-derived CDR1 and CDR2 are LGHDT and YNNKEL (reference sequence). V was cut by 1 base and J by 6 bases, with 13 bases left in between. This CDR3 is 14 amino acids long. The CDR3 coding sequence is TGTGCCAGCAGCCAAGTTCGTTTGGGTACCGAGCAGTACTTC. This sequence encodes CASSQVRLGTEQYF.

The J gene is TRBJ2-3, the V gene TRBV21-1; the table's TRBD2 call for D was not verified on the DNA. TRBV21-1 is reported as a pseudogene. The CDR3 contains 16 residues. CDR3 amino acids: CASSGDGLNGTDTQYF. In DNA form, the CDR3 reads TGTGCCAGCAGCGGGGACGGCCTCAACGGGACAGATACGCAGTATTTT.

For this clonotype: One junction end does not reproduce the germline sequence, and a read error may be involved. V and J are TRBV7-6 and TRBJ1-6; D gene unclear. The CDR3 contains 8 residues. The germline gives CDR1 SGHVS, CDR2 FNYEAQ. The CDR3: CAKGTVRF. The DNA of the CDR3 is TGTGCCAAAGGTACAGTCCGCTTT.

The V and J genes are TRBV27 and TRBJ2-1; D is tentatively TRBD1 or TRBD2 (6 bases each). V was pared by 3 bases and J by 7 bases, with 16 bases between. This CDR3 has 15 amino acids. Germline CDR1 is MNHEY and CDR2 is SMNVEV (reference sequence). The DNA for the CDR3 is TGTGCCAGCAGTTTCCGAGGGGGGTACCAAAATGAGCAGTTCTTC. This gives the protein CASSFRGGYQNEQFF.

This clonotype was detected ten times or more. V is TRBV12-3 or TRBV12-4 and J is TRBJ1-4, with D unclear. CDR3 length: 14 amino acids. Trimming cost V 3 bases and J 5 bases, with 10 bases left between them. CDR3 coding DNA: TGTGCCAGCAGTTTTGGGCAGTTGAATGAAAAACTGTTTTTT. As protein: CASSFGQLNEKLFF.